Below are 3 T cell receptor beta chains sequenced from a single sample in a study of cytomegalovirus exposure and HLA in healthy donors. The PCR was carried out with 60 Vbeta primers and 13 Jbeta primers. Some clones are missing from TCRdb's copy, which holds only in-frame ones; the method was immunoSEQ multiplex PCR. The sample records some 160,000 clones, around 80% being singletons. Sequencing was done on a sample of PBMCs. The receptors were sampled from a man aged 40-49 years in good health and CMV-seronegative.

This clone appeared a single time. The V call is TRBV30, the J call TRBJ1-1; TRBD1 aligns across 11 bases. Germline V CDR1 and CDR2: GTSNPN, SVGIG (reference sequence). The length of the CDR3 is 13 residues. The V and J ends lost 5 bases and 4 bases, in that order; junction bases with no gene match: 3. In nucleotides, the CDR3 is TGTGCCTGGGGGACAGGGGGTTCCACTGAAGCTTTCTTT. Translation gives CAWGTGGSTEAFF.

The chain recombines TRBV6-5 with TRBJ2-2; TRBD1 matches 9 bases. CDR1 is MNHEY, CDR2 SVGAGI, per germline. With V trimmed by 6 bases and J by 5 bases, 7 bases remained unmatched. The CDR3 sequence is 15 residues long. This CDR3 is CASSRTGVETGELFF. The CDR3 region has the DNA TGTGCCAGCAGCCGGACAGGGGTGGAGACCGGGGAGCTGTTTTTT.

The rearrangement uses TRBV6-1 and TRBJ1-6, with 9 bases lining up with TRBD1. The CDR3 is 15 residues long. V lost 4 bases, J lost 11 bases, and 9 bases stayed unmatched. Germline V gene sequence: CDR1 MNHNS, CDR2 SASEGT. The CDR3 sequence: CASSATGGEGTPLHF. DNA for the CDR3: TGTGCCAGCAGTGCTACAGGGGGCGAGGGGACACCCCTCCACTTT.